Given below is one T cell receptor beta chain in context. The V end was cut by 5 bases, the J end by 5 bases, with 16 bases between. The CDR3 contains 14 residues. Per germline, CDR1 SGHNT and CDR2 YYREEE (reference sequence). This sample stems from a study of shared clonotypes between healthy human individuals. Only in-frame clones appear in the TCRdb table, and some are missing; sequencing was by immunoSEQ multiplex PCR. This table has about 1 million clones, approximately 76% appearing once. This rearrangement joins TRBV5-4 to TRBJ2-5; D may correspond to TRBD1 or TRBD2 (6 bases each). Sequenced: memory CD4+ T cells sorted from blood. Subset denoted: CD45RA-negative fraction. The clonotype originates from a man between 18 and 29 years old in good health. The CDR3 spells CASRGPGAGETQYF. For the CDR3, the DNA is TGTGCCAGCAGAGGACCGGGGGCGGGGGAGACCCAGTACTTC.